This is a list of T cell receptor beta chains from one sample in a study of blood T cell repertoires in COVID-19. Some clones are missing from TCRdb's copy, which holds only in-frame ones; the method was immunoSEQ multiplex PCR. Seen here are about 180,000 clones, around three quarters observed once, and the top ten hold 6% to 7.5%. The sample was peripheral blood. Receptors were obtained from a man aged 70-80 years with active or convalescent COVID-19. Each CDR3 is given with its conserved first and last residue. The D gene is left open where the match is weak. Some rows have no size entry. The others give once, few or many, or a class for an expanded clone.

NA TRBJ1-2 TRBV4-3 NA CASSQDLRGGNAGYTF TGCGCCAGCAGCCAAGATCTACGGGGGGGGAACGCTGGCTACACCTTC
NA TRBJ1-2 TRBV6-2/TRBV6-3 NA CASSSVPGGYGYTF TGTGCCAGCAGTTCGGTTCCCGGTGGCTATGGCTACACCTTC
NA TRBJ2-3 TRBV3-1/TRBV3-2 NA CASSQASTTQYF TGTGCCAGCAGCCAGGCCTCAACGACGCAGTATTTT
TRBD1 TRBJ1-2 TRBV10-3 few CAISETGDYGYTF TGTGCCATCAGTGAGACAGGGGACTATGGCTACACCTTC
NA TRBJ1-4 TRBV4-1 many CASSQDSSRADEKLFF TGCGCCAGCAGCCAAGATTCCTCCAGGGCGGATGAAAAACTGTTTTTT
TRBD1 TRBJ2-1 TRBV6-5 NA CASTWTGEDNEQFF TGTGCCAGCACCTGGACAGGGGAAGACAATGAGCAGTTCTTC
TRBD2 TRBJ2-7 TRBV9 NA CASSTPRGGRENEQYF TGTGCCAGCAGCACCCCCCGGGGCGGGAGGGAAAACGAGCAGTACTTC
NA TRBJ1-1 TRBV27 NA CASSPDRSVTEAFF TGTGCCAGCAGTCCCGACAGGAGTGTCACTGAAGCTTTCTTT
NA TRBJ1-2 TRBV13 NA CASSLVQGATYYGYTF TGTGCCAGCAGCTTAGTTCAGGGTGCCACTTACTATGGCTACACCTTC
TRBD2 TRBJ2-1 TRBV6-5 NA CASSRLAGSNEQFF TGTGCCAGCAGCCGCCTAGCGGGATCCAATGAGCAGTTCTTC
TRBD1 TRBJ2-2 TRBV5-1 once CASSFPLGQGETGELFF TGCGCCAGCAGCTTTCCCCTTGGACAGGGCGAGACCGGGGAGCTGTTTTTT
TRBD2 TRBJ2-1 TRBV29-1 once CSVDSLTGGRQFF TGCAGCGTTGATTCCTTGACGGGGGGAAGGCAGTTCTTC
NA TRBJ2-3 TRBV5-1 NA CASSLDSGSTDTQYF TGCGCCAGCAGCTTGGATAGCGGTAGCACAGATACGCAGTATTTT
NA TRBJ2-5 TRBV7-2 NA CASSLAGHQETQYF TGTGCCAGCAGCTTAGCTGGCCATCAAGAGACCCAGTACTTC
NA TRBJ2-3 TRBV7-9 NA CASSFSSSTDTQYF TGTGCCAGCAGCTTTTCCAGTAGCACAGATACGCAGTATTTT
TRBD2 TRBJ2-2 TRBV7-9 NA CASSLGLGNTGELFF TGTGCCAGCAGCTTGGGACTAGGGAACACCGGGGAGCTGTTTTTT
TRBD1 TRBJ1-5 TRBV11-2 few CASSPGGYYSNQPQHF TGTGCCAGCAGTCCAGGGGGCTATTATAGCAATCAGCCCCAGCATTTT
NA TRBJ1-1 TRBV2 NA CASNMGTEAFF TGTGCCAGCAACATGGGGACAGAAGCTTTCTTT
NA TRBJ1-1 TRBV9 NA CASSIPGLLRGMNTEAFF TGTGCCAGCAGCATACCGGGCCTTTTGCGGGGAATGAACACTGAAGCTTTCTTT
NA TRBJ2-7 TRBV6-1 few CASSEWLGGSYEQYF TGTGCCAGCAGTGAATGGCTAGGCGGCTCCTACGAGCAGTACTTC
NA TRBJ2-7 TRBV7-9 NA CASSLAREVYEQYF TGTGCCAGCAGCTTAGCGCGCGAAGTCTACGAGCAGTACTTC
NA TRBJ2-7 TRBV27 NA CASGDSTPYEQYF TGTGCCAGCGGCGACAGTACCCCCTACGAGCAGTACTTC
TRBD2 TRBJ2-3 TRBV5-6 NA CASTGPGGRADTQYF TGTGCCAGCACTGGGCCGGGGGGACGTGCAGATACGCAGTATTTT
NA TRBJ2-3 TRBV2 NA CASSSGLGTDTQYF TGTGCCAGCTCGAGCGGGCTAGGTACAGATACGCAGTATTTT
NA TRBJ2-2 TRBV6-2/TRBV6-3 NA CASSYSSRGAGGRTGELFF TGTGCCAGCAGTTACTCGTCTCGGGGGGCCGGGGGCCGCACCGGGGAGCTGTTTTTT
TRBD1 TRBJ1-2 TRBV6-1 once CASRESGTGGTYGYTF TGTGCCAGCAGGGAAAGCGGGACAGGGGGAACCTATGGCTACACCTTC
NA TRBJ2-5 TRBV19 NA CASSPLRRGPQETQYF TGTGCCAGTAGTCCCCTTAGAAGGGGCCCCCAAGAGACCCAGTACTTC
NA TRBJ1-4 TRBV20-1 NA CSSDFNEKLFF TGCAGCTCGGACTTTAATGAAAAACTGTTTTTT
TRBD1 TRBJ1-2 TRBV5-6 NA CASSWGKTGVNGYTF TGTGCCAGCAGCTGGGGCAAGACAGGGGTGAATGGCTACACCTTC
TRBD2 TRBJ2-2 TRBV5-4 NA CASSLAASGNTGELFF TGTGCCAGCAGCTTGGCCGCTAGCGGAAATACCGGGGAGCTGTTTTTT